These T cell receptor beta chains were read from a single sample in a study of cytomegalovirus exposure and HLA in healthy donors. Only in-frame clones appear in the TCRdb table, and some are missing; sequencing was by immunoSEQ multiplex PCR. The table lists 150,000 to 200,000 clones, around 77% of them singletons. The sample consisted of PBMCs. The receptors were sampled from a man aged 55 to 69 in good health and CMV-seronegative. The CDR3 runs from the conserved cysteine through the conserved F or W. D genes are given only for firm matches. The size entry is marked missing in some rows and otherwise reads once, few, many or a size class.

D gene	clone size	V gene	J gene	CDR3 DNA	CDR3 protein
NA	NA	TRBV18	TRBJ1-1	TGTGCCAGCTCACCAACGAACGGGAACACTGAAGCTTTCTTT	CASSPTNGNTEAFF
TRBD2	NA	TRBV9	TRBJ2-3	TGTGCCAGCAGCGTAAGTAGCGGGGGACTTATAGATACGCAGTATTTT	CASSVSSGGLIDTQYF
NA	NA	TRBV18	TRBJ1-1	TGTGCCAGCTCACCATGGACGGGGGGGGACGAAGCTTTCTTT	CASSPWTGGDEAFF
TRBD2	NA	TRBV27	TRBJ2-3	TGTGCCAGCAGCCTAGCGGGAGGGTACACGGATACGCAGTATTTT	CASSLAGGYTDTQYF
TRBD1	NA	TRBV6-5	TRBJ2-2	TGTGCCAGCAGTTACGGGACAGGTCCGAACACCGGGGAGCTGTTTTTT	CASSYGTGPNTGELFF
TRBD2	NA	TRBV5-1	TRBJ2-5	TGCGCCAGCAGCACCGGACTAGCGGGGATACAAGAGACCCAGTACTTC	CASSTGLAGIQETQYF
NA	NA	TRBV2	TRBJ2-7	TGTGCCAGCAGCGCCGGACTCTCCGCCTACGAGCAGTACTTC	CASSAGLSAYEQYF
NA	few	TRBV19	TRBJ2-2	TGTGCCAGTAGTATAGTTGCGACAGTCACCGGGGAGCTGTTTTTT	CASSIVATVTGELFF
TRBD1	NA	TRBV5-4	TRBJ2-1	TGTGCCAGCAGCTTGATTGGGACAGGGGGCCCGCATGAGCAGTTCTTC	CASSLIGTGGPHEQFF
NA	NA	TRBV7-2	TRBJ2-5	TGTGCCAGCAGCTTAGCGGGACAAGGGACCCAGTACTTC	CASSLAGQGTQYF
TRBD2	NA	TRBV18	TRBJ2-1	TGTGCCAGCTCACCGGGGCTAGCGGGAACCTGGGATGAGCAGTTCTTC	CASSPGLAGTWDEQFF
NA	few	TRBV4-1	TRBJ2-2	TGCGCCAGCAGCCCTTCGGGCACCGGGGAGCTGTTTTTT	CASSPSGTGELFF
NA	NA	TRBV6-5	TRBJ2-1	TGTGCCAGCAGTTCGCCTCGGACCCCCGGGACAATCATGGTCTTC	CASSSPRTPGTIMVF